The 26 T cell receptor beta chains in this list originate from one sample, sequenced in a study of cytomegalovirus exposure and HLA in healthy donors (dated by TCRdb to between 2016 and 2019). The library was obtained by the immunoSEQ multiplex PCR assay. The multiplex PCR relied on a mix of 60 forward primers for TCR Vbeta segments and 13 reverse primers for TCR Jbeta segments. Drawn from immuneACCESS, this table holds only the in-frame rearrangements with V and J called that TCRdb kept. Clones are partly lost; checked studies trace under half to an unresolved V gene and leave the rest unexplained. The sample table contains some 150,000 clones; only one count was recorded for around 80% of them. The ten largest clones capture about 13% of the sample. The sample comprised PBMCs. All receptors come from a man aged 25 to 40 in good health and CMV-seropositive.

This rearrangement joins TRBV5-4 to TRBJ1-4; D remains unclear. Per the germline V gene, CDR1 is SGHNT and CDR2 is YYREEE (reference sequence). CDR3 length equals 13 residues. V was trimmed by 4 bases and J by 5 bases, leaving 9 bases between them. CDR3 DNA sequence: TGTGCCAGCAGCCCGCGTCCGAATGAAAAACTGTTTTTT. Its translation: CASSPRPNEKLFF.

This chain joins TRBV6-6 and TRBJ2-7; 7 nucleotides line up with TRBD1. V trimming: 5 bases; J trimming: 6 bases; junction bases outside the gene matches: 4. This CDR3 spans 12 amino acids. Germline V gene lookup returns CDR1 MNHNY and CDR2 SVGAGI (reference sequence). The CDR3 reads CASSRTGIEQYF. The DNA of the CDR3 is TGTGCCAGCAGTCGGACAGGTATCGAGCAGTACTTC.

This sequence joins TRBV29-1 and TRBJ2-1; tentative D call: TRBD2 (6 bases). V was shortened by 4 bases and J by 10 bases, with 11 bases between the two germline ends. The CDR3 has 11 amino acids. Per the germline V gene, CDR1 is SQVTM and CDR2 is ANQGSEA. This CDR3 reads CSVVGGREQFF. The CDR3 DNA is TGCAGCGTTGTAGGAGGGAGAGAGCAGTTCTTC.

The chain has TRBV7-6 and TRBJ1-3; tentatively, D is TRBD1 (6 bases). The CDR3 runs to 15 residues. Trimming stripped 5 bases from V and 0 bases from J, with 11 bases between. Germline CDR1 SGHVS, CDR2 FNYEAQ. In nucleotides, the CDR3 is TGTGCCAGCAGCCCCGGGACAAGCTCTGGAAACACCATATATTTT. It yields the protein CASSPGTSSGNTIYF.

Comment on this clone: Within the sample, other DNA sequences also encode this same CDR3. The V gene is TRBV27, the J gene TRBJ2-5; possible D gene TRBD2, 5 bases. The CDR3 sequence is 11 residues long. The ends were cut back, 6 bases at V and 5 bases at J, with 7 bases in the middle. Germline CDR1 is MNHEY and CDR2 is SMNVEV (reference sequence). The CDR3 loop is CASSTGETQYF. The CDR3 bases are TGTGCCAGCAGCACGGGGGAGACCCAGTACTTC.

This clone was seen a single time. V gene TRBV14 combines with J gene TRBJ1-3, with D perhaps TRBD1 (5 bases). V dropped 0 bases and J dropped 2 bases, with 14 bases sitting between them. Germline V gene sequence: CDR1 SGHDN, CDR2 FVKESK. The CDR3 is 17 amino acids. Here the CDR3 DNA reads TGTGCCAGCAGCCAAGAGTCGGGGGTTCAGGCTGGAAACACCATATATTTT. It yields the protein CASSQESGVQAGNTIYF.

The CDR3 coding sequence is TGTGCCAGCCGCAAAAGGGAGCTAGCGGGAAATCCCCGAGAGACCCAGTACTTC. The encoded protein is CASRKRELAGNPRETQYF. The chain links TRBV5-5 to TRBJ2-5; 9 bases agree with TRBD2. V shed 7 bases, J shed 4 bases, and the junction held 20 bases outside the gene matches. The length of the CDR3 is 18 residues. Germline values: CDR1 SGHKS, CDR2 YYEKEE (reference sequence).

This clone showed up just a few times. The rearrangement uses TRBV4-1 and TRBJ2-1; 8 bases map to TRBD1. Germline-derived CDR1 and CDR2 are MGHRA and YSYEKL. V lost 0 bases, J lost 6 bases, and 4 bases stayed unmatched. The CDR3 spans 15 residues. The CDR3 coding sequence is TGCGCCAGCAGCCAAGATTACAGGGGGTTCAATGAGCAGTTCTTC. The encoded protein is CASSQDYRGFNEQFF.

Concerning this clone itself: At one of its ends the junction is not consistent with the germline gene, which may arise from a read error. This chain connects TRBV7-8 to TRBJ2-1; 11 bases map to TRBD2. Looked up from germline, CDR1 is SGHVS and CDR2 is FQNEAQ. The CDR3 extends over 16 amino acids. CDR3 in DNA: TGTGCCAGCAGCCCGACCGGACTAGCGGGTAGCAATGGGCAGTTCTTC. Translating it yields CASSPTGLAGSNGQFF.

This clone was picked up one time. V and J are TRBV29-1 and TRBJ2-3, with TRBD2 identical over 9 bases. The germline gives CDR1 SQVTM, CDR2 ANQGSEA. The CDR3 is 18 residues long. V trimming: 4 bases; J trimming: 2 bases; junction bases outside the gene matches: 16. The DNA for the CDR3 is TGCAGCGTTGTGTTCGGGATCGCGGGAGGGGGACCCACAGATACGCAGTATTTT. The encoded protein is CSVVFGIAGGGPTDTQYF.

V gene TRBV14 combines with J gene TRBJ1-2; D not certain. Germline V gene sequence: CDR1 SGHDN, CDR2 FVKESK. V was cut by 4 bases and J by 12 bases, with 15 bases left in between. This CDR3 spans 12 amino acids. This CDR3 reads CASSPKSGWHTF. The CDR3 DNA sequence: TGTGCCAGCAGCCCTAAGTCCGGGTGGCACACCTTC.

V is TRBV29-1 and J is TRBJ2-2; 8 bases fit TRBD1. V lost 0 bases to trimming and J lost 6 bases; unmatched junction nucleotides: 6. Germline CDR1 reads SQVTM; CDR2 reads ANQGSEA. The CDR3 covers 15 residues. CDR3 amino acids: CSVEDRTGSPGELFF. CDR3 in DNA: TGCAGCGTTGAAGATCGGACAGGGTCCCCCGGGGAGCTGTTTTTT.

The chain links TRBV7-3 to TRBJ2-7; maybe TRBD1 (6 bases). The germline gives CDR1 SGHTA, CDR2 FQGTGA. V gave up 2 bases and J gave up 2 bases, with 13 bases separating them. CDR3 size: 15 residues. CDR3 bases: TGTGCCAGCAGCTTATTCCAGGGGACCACCTACGAGCAGTACTTC. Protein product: CASSLFQGTTYEQYF.

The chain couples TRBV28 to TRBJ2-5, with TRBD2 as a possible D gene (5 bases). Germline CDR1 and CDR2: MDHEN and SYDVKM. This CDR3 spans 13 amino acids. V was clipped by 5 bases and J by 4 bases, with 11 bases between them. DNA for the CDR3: TGTGCCAGCAGTCTCGACCGGGGAGAGACCCAGTACTTC. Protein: CASSLDRGETQYF.

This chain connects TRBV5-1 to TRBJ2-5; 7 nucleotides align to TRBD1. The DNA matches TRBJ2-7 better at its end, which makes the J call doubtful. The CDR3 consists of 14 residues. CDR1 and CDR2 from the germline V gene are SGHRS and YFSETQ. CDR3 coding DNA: TGCGCCAGCAGCCCGGGACAGTCCCTGTACGAGCAGTACTTC. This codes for CASSPGQSLYEQYF.

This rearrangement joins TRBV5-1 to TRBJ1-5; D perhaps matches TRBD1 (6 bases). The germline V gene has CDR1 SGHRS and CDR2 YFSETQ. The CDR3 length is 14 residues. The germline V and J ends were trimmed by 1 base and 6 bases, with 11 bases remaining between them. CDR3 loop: CASSLWQGSQPQHF. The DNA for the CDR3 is TGCGCCAGCAGCTTGTGGCAGGGGAGTCAGCCCCAGCATTTT. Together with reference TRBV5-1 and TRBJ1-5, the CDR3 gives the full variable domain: KAGVTQTPRYLIKTRGQQVTLSCSPISGHRSVSWYQQTPGQGLQFLFEYFSETQRNKGNFPGRFSGRQFSNSRSEMNVSTLELGDSALYLCASSLWQGSQPQHFGDGTRLSIL.

The chain's CDR3 is CASSLVSGTQYF. As DNA, the CDR3 is TGTGCCAGCAGCTTAGTCTCGGGGACCCAGTACTTC. The rearrangement links TRBV7-2 to TRBJ2-5; D not resolved. Germline assignment: CDR1 SGHTA and CDR2 FQGNSA. The CDR3 is 12 amino acids. V was trimmed by 1 base and J by 7 bases, leaving 7 bases between them. The full variable domain, in which reference TRBV7-2 and TRBJ2-5 provide the parts outside the CDR3, is GAGVSQSPSNKVTEKGKDVELRCDPISGHTALYWYRQSLGQGLEFLIYFQGNSAPDKSGLPSDRFSAERTGGSVSTLTIQRTQQEDSAVYLCASSLVSGTQYFGPGTRLLVL.

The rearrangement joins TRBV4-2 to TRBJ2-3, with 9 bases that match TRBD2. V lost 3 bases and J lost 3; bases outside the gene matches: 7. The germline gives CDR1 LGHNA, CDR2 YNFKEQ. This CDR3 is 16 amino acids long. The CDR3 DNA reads TGTGCCAGCAGCCAGGGACTAGCTTTGGGGACAGATACGCAGTATTTT. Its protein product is CASSQGLALGTDTQYF.

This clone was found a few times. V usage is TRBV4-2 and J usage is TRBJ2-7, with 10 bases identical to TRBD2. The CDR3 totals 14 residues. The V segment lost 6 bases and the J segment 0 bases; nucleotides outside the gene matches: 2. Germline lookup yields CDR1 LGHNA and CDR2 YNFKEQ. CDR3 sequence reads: CASRSSGSSYEQYF. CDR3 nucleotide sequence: TGTGCCAGCAGGTCTAGCGGGAGCTCCTACGAGCAGTACTTC.

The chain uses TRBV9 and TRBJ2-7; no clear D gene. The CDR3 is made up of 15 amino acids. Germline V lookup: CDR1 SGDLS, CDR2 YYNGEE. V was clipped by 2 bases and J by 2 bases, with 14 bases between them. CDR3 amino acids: CASSVGEATAYEQYF. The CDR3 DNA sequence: TGTGCCAGCAGCGTCGGTGAGGCGACGGCCTACGAGCAGTACTTC.

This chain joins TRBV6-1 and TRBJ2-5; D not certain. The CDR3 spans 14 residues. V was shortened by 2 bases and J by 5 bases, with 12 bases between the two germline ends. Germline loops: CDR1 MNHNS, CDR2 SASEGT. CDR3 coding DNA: TGTGCCAGCAGTGAATTCAATCCAGTGGAGACCCAGTACTTC. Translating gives CASSEFNPVETQYF.

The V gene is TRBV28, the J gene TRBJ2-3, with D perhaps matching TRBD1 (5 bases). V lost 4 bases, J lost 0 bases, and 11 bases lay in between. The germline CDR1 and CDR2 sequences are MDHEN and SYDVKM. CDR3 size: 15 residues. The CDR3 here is CASSSGLTSTDTQYF. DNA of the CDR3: TGTGCCAGCAGTTCAGGGCTAACTAGCACAGATACGCAGTATTTT.

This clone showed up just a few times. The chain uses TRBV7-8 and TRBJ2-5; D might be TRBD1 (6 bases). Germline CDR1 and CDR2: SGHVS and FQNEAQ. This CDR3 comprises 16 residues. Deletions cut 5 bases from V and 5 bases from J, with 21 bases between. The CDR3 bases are TGTGCCAGCAGCCCAGGTCAGGGGATCAGGGTGGAGACCCAGTACTTC. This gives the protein CASSPGQGIRVETQYF. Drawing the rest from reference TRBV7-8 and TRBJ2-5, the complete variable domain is GAGVSQSPRYKVAKRGQDVALRCDPISGHVSLFWYQQALGQGPEFLTYFQNEAQLDKSGLPSDRFFAERPEGSVSTLKIQRTQQEDSAVYLCASSPGQGIRVETQYFGPGTRLLVL.

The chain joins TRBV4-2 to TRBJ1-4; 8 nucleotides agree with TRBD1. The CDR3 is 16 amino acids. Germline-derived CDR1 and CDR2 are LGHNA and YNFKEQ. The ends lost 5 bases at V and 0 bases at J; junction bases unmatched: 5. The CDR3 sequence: CASSNRGRTTNEKLFF. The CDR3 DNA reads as TGTGCCAGCAGCAACAGGGGGAGGACAACTAATGAAAAACTGTTTTTT.

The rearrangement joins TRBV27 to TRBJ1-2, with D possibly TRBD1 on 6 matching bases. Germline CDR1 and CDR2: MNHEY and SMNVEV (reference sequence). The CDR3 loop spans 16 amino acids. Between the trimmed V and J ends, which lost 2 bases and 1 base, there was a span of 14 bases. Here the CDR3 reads CASSLMGANYNYGYTF. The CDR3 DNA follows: TGTGCCAGCAGTTTAATGGGGGCTAATTATAACTATGGCTACACCTTC.

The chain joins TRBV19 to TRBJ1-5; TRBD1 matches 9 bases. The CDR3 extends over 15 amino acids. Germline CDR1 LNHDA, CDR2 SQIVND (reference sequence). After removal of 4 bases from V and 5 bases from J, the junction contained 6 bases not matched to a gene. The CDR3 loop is CASSTRTGVYQPQHF. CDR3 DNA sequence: TGTGCCAGTAGTACGCGGACAGGGGTCTATCAGCCCCAGCATTTT.